These 26 T cell receptor beta chains share one sample of origin, sequenced in a study of T-cell reconstitution after alpha-beta-depleted transplantation in children. The authors prepared the TCRbeta library with unique molecular identifiers. MiXCR, run by TCRdb on the PCR reads, gives a single entry per CDR3 protein. This sample has 700,000 to 950,000 distinct CDR3 sequences, with 15% to 20% found just once. Sequences were derived from PBMCs, mostly from graft donor cells, sampled 360 days after TCRalphabeta/CD19-depleted stem cell transplant. These receptors all stem from a male patient between 5 and 17 years old who had a stem cell transplant for acute lymphoblastic leukemia, so the T cells may come from the graft donor.

This chain joins TRBV4-2 and TRBJ2-7; 9 positions agree with TRBD2. This CDR3 comprises 18 residues. The germline CDR1 and CDR2 sequences are LGHNA and YNFKEQ. V gave up 1 base and J gave up 0 bases; unmatched junction bases: 10. The CDR3 coding sequence is TGTGCCAGCAGCCAAGTAGGCGGGAGGGCCGGGAGCTCCTACGAGCAGTACTTC. This translates into CASSQVGGRAGSSYEQYF.

This clonotype was observed many times. The V and J genes are TRBV24-1 and TRBJ2-7; D is possibly TRBD2 (6 bases). Germline-derived CDR1 and CDR2 are KGHDR and SFDVKD. The CDR3 consists of 17 residues. V lost 1 base and J 0 bases, leaving 15 bases between the germline ends. CDR3 region: CATSDLRDGGSSYEQYF. The CDR3 DNA reads as TGTGCCACCAGTGATTTACGGGACGGGGGAAGCTCCTACGAGCAGTACTTC.

There are a few counts of this clonotype. The DNA for the CDR3 is TGTGCCAGCAGCATGTCAACAGCTAACTATGGCTACACCTTC. Its translation is CASSMSTANYGYTF. The chain joins TRBV4-2 to TRBJ1-2, with D unclear. The CDR3 sequence is 14 residues long. Germline CDR1 LGHNA, CDR2 YNFKEQ. Trimming cost V 5 bases and J 0 bases, with 10 bases left between them.

V gene TRBV9 combines with J gene TRBJ2-2; D is perhaps TRBD1 or TRBD2 (5 bases each). The CDR3 extends over 17 amino acids. Deletions cut 1 base from V and 1 base from J, with 14 bases between. Germline V CDR1 and CDR2: SGDLS, YYNGEE. The CDR3 DNA follows: TGTGCCAGCAGCGTATTTCGGGGCACCTTGAACACCGGGGAGCTGTTTTTT. Its translation is CASSVFRGTLNTGELFF.

The gene calls are TRBV25-1 and TRBJ2-2; 8 positions agree with TRBD2. This CDR3 is built from 14 residues. V was pared by 6 bases and J by 7 bases, with 7 bases of the junction left unmatched. CDR1 is MGHDK, CDR2 SYGVNS, per germline. The CDR3 DNA is TGTGCCAGCAGACCGGGAGGGCCGATCGGGGAGCTGTTTTTT. As protein: CASRPGGPIGELFF.

J is TRBJ2-1 and V is TRBV12-3 or TRBV12-4; D is tentatively TRBD1 or TRBD2 (5 bases each). CDR3 size: 12 residues. V was cut by 5 bases and J by 8 bases, with 10 bases left in between. The CDR3 is CASSRGVHEQFF. The DNA of the CDR3 is TGTGCCAGCAGTCGAGGGGTCCATGAGCAGTTCTTC.

This clonotype was picked up a small number of times. V is TRBV5-4 and J is TRBJ1-1, with TRBD1 matching 8 bases. Germline V gene data show CDR1 as SGHNT and CDR2 as YYREEE (reference sequence). CDR3 length: 15 residues. Trimming cost V 2 bases and J 3 bases; bases outside gene matches: 6. CDR3 sequence reads: CASSLSQGAHTEAFF. CDR3 in DNA: TGTGCCAGCAGCTTAAGTCAGGGGGCGCACACTGAAGCTTTCTTT.

This clonotype was found a few times. V usage is TRBV20-1 and J usage is TRBJ1-2, with 8 bases aligning to TRBD1. The germline gives CDR1 DFQATT, CDR2 SNEGSKA (reference sequence). Trimming took 2 bases from V and 7 from J; bases not matched to a gene: 12. This CDR3 is built from 15 residues. As DNA, the CDR3 is TGCAGTGCTAGACCACTCAGGGGGCTCTGGGGTGGCTACACCTTC. Its protein is CSARPLRGLWGGYTF.

The chain couples TRBV7-9 to TRBJ2-1; 7 bases match TRBD2. The length of the CDR3 is 14 residues. Per germline, CDR1 SEHNR and CDR2 FQNEAQ (reference sequence). The J segment lost 8 bases and the V segment lost 5 bases, leaving 9 bases of the junction unmatched. The CDR3 is CASSAPGAGDEQFF. The DNA of the CDR3 is TGTGCCAGCAGCGCACCTGGGGCGGGAGATGAGCAGTTCTTC. Full variable domain (remainder filled in from reference TRBV7-9 and TRBJ2-1): DTGVSQNPRHKITKRGQNVTFRCDPISEHNRLYWYRQTLGQGPEFLTYFQNEAQLEKSRLLSDRFSAERPKGSFSTLEIQRTEQGDSAMYLCASSAPGAGDEQFFGPGTRLTVL.

The chain couples TRBV20-1 to TRBJ2-3, with TRBD2 matching 10 bases. Losses at the gene ends were 7 bases for V and 1 base for J; bases not matched to a gene: 5. The germline V gene has CDR1 DFQATT and CDR2 SNEGSKA (reference sequence). CDR3 length: 14 amino acids. The CDR3, as DNA: TGCAGTGTTGAAAGCGGGAGGGGCACAGATACGCAGTATTTT. Protein product: CSVESGRGTDTQYF.

This clonotype was detected many times. The chain links TRBV20-1 to TRBJ2-3; 7 bases fit TRBD2. CDR3 size: 14 residues. Germline assignment: CDR1 DFQATT and CDR2 SNEGSKA (reference sequence). The V and J ends lost 5 bases and 2 bases, in that order; junction bases with no gene match: 7. CDR3: CSAGDYSTTDTQYF. As DNA, the CDR3 is TGCAGTGCTGGGGACTACTCAACCACAGATACGCAGTATTTT.

This clonotype showed up many times. The chain has TRBV10-3 and TRBJ2-7, with D possibly being TRBD2 (5 bases). Trimming removed 6 bases at V and 4 bases at J, with 19 bases between. CDR1 and CDR2 (germline): ENHRY, SYGVKD. CDR3 length: 15 residues. The CDR3 DNA reads as TGTGCCATCAGGCCCGGGGAGCGGTACTGGTACGAGCAGTACTTC. Its translation: CAIRPGERYWYEQYF.

Worth noting for this clonotype: This could be a read error, since a much larger clone is one nucleotide away. This chain uses TRBV20-1 with TRBJ2-1; no reliable D call. Trimming took off 3 bases at V and 3 bases at J, with 12 bases between the two ends. Germline loops: CDR1 DFQATT, CDR2 SNEGSKA (reference sequence). The CDR3 sequence is 14 residues long. CDR3 nucleotide sequence: TGCAGTGCTAGTAACGTCGTTCACTACAATGAGCAGTTCTTC. This codes for CSASNVVHYNEQFF.

This clonotype has at least ten counts. The CDR3 spells CASSSPGQGLQETQYF. DNA of the CDR3: TGTGCCAGCAGTAGCCCGGGACAGGGTTTACAAGAGACCCAGTACTTC. The chain combines TRBV12-3 or TRBV12-4 with TRBJ2-5; 9 positions match TRBD1. The CDR3 has 16 amino acids. The junction had 9 bases not matched to a gene; V was cut back by 5 bases and J by 2 bases.

The chain uses TRBV12-3 or TRBV12-4 and TRBJ2-7; 9 bases match TRBD1. CDR3 size: 15 residues. Trimming at V came to 4 bases and at J to 9 bases, leaving 13 bases not matched to a gene. This CDR3 is CASSCPGQGIFGQYF. The CDR3 nucleotides read TGTGCCAGCAGTTGCCCGGGACAGGGTATATTTGGGCAGTACTTC.

This clonotype was observed a few times. V usage is TRBV27 and J usage is TRBJ2-4; tentative D call: TRBD1 (7 bases). This CDR3 is 14 amino acids long. The germline CDR1 and CDR2 sequences are MNHEY and SMNVEV (reference sequence). V gave up 9 bases and J gave up 6 bases, with 18 bases separating them. CDR3 nucleotide sequence: TGTGCCAGGACAGGGAGGCCTTTCGGAAACATTCAGTACTTC. Translated: CARTGRPFGNIQYF.

The chain recombines TRBV20-1 with TRBJ2-1; TRBD1 matches 7 bases. The ends lost 1 base at V and 3 bases at J; junction bases unmatched: 9. This CDR3 has 16 amino acids. Per germline, CDR1 DFQATT and CDR2 SNEGSKA (reference sequence). The CDR3 sequence is CSARVVQGIGYNEQFF. CDR3 DNA sequence: TGCAGTGCTAGAGTCGTACAGGGGATCGGCTACAATGAGCAGTTCTTC.

Here the CDR3 reads CASSIPGHGTEAFF. DNA for the CDR3: TGTGCCAGCAGTATACCGGGACACGGCACTGAAGCTTTCTTT. J is TRBJ1-1 and V is TRBV25-1, with D perhaps TRBD1 (6 bases). Deletions cut 5 bases from V and 4 bases from J, with 14 bases between. The CDR3 spans 14 residues. Germline V gene lookup returns CDR1 MGHDK and CDR2 SYGVNS.

The rearrangement joins TRBV27 to TRBJ2-7, with D perhaps TRBD1 or TRBD2 (6 bases each). Germline values: CDR1 MNHEY, CDR2 SMNVEV (reference sequence). V dropped 5 bases and J dropped 7 bases, with 18 bases sitting between them. CDR3 length: 14 residues. CDR3 region: CASSTYREEREQYF. The CDR3, as DNA: TGTGCCAGCAGTACCTACAGGGAGGAGAGGGAGCAGTACTTC.

In its sample, this clonotype was seen a few times. The J gene is TRBJ2-7, the V gene TRBV12-3 or TRBV12-4, with unresolved D. Trimming stripped 3 bases from V and 0 bases from J, with 12 bases between. The CDR3 has 15 residues. The CDR3: CASSLLWHSSYEQYF. The CDR3 bases are TGTGCCAGCAGTTTGTTATGGCACAGCTCCTACGAGCAGTACTTC.

V gene TRBV20-1 combines with J gene TRBJ2-1; possibly TRBD1 or TRBD2 for D (5 bases each). Germline V gene sequence: CDR1 DFQATT, CDR2 SNEGSKA (reference sequence). The ends were cut back, 5 bases at V and 0 bases at J, with 11 bases in the middle. This CDR3 contains 14 residues. The CDR3 here is CSARDVSSYNEQFF. The CDR3 nucleotides read TGCAGTGCTCGGGACGTGAGCTCCTACAATGAGCAGTTCTTC.

Many counts were recorded for this clonotype. The V and J genes are TRBV5-1 and TRBJ2-3; TRBD2 matches at 9 bases. Germline V gene data show CDR1 as SGHRS and CDR2 as YFSETQ. Unmatched junction bases numbered 10, after V lost 2 bases and J lost 3 bases. The CDR3 runs to 17 residues. This CDR3 is CASSFVIAGVGTDTQYF. CDR3 DNA: TGCGCCAGCAGCTTCGTTATAGCGGGAGTCGGGACAGATACGCAGTATTTT.

V gene TRBV29-1 combines with J gene TRBJ2-3; maybe TRBD1 (5 bases). The CDR3 loop spans 12 amino acids. The V gene lost 4 bases and the J gene lost 3 bases, with 8 bases spanning the gap. CDR1 is SQVTM and CDR2 is ANQGSEA in the germline V gene. CDR3 in DNA: TGCAGCGTTGCCGACAGAACAGATACGCAGTATTTT. Its protein product is CSVADRTDTQYF.

This clonotype was observed a handful of times. The chain recombines TRBV12-3 or TRBV12-4 with TRBJ2-1, with 10 bases aligning to TRBD1. This CDR3 spans 16 amino acids. The V segment lost 10 bases and the J segment 3 bases; nucleotides outside the gene matches: 12. This chain's CDR3 is CATRPDRGVHYNEQFF. DNA of the CDR3: TGTGCCACCCGCCCGGACAGGGGGGTACACTACAATGAGCAGTTCTTC.

This clonotype was found many times. The J gene is TRBJ1-2, the V gene TRBV7-3; 10 positions agree with TRBD1. This CDR3 has 14 amino acids. The ends lost 5 bases at V and 4 bases at J; junction bases unmatched: 4. The germline gives CDR1 SGHTA, CDR2 FQGTGA. This chain's CDR3 is CASSKGQGVYGYTF. The CDR3 DNA sequence: TGTGCCAGCAGCAAAGGACAGGGGGTCTATGGCTACACCTTC. The whole variable domain, remainder taken from reference TRBV7-3 and TRBJ1-2, is GAGVSQTPSNKVTEKGKYVELRCDPISGHTALYWYRQSLGQGPEFLIYFQGTGAADDSGLPNDRFFAVRPEGSVSTLKIQRTERGDSAVYLCASSKGQGVYGYTFGSGTRLTVV.

This clonotype was observed many times. The CDR3 coding sequence is TGCAGCGTCGACCAGGGAGCGAACACTGAAGCTTTCTTT. Translated, it gives CSVDQGANTEAFF. The chain uses TRBV29-1 and TRBJ1-1, with D maybe TRBD1 (5 bases). The V gene's germline CDR1 is SQVTM and CDR2 ANQGSEA. This CDR3 comprises 13 residues. V gave up 6 bases and J gave up 1 base, with 12 bases separating them.